These 11 T cell receptor beta chains were sequenced from one sample in a study of response to subunit inactivated influenza vaccine. TCRdb re-analysed the RT-PCR reads in MiXCR, keeping a single row per CDR3 protein. The sample holds 860,000 or so distinct CDR3 sequences, around 20% seen once. Sequenced material: PBMCs from blood, taken 4 to 6 days after vaccination. These receptors originate from a man aged 45 to 65 who received an inactivated influenza vaccine.

The chain recombines TRBV20-1 with TRBJ2-7, with 13 bases lining up with TRBD2. Germline V gene sequence: CDR1 DFQATT, CDR2 SNEGSKA (reference sequence). The CDR3 contains 18 residues. The V and J ends lost 0 bases and 0 bases, in that order; junction bases with no gene match: 8. The CDR3 protein is CSARDQRLAGGTSYEQYF. CDR3 bases: TGCAGTGCTAGAGATCAGAGACTAGCGGGAGGAACCTCCTACGAGCAGTACTTC.

The chain couples TRBV12-3 or TRBV12-4 to TRBJ2-1, with 9 bases that match TRBD1. CDR3 size: 16 residues. The trim removed 6 bases at V and 6 bases at J, leaving 12 bases unmatched. The chain's CDR3 is CASRPTGGGRGNEQFF. The CDR3 nucleotides are TGTGCCAGCAGGCCCACAGGGGGCGGCAGGGGCAATGAGCAGTTCTTC.

There are a few counts of this clonotype. The chain has TRBV10-3 and TRBJ2-7; 8 positions match TRBD1. The CDR3 loop spans 15 amino acids. Germline lookup yields CDR1 ENHRY and CDR2 SYGVKD. J lost 4 bases, V lost 5 bases, and 10 bases had no gene match. The CDR3, as DNA: TGTGCCATCAGTAGTGGACAGGGTGGTCGGTACGAGCAGTACTTC. This codes for CAISSGQGGRYEQYF.

This clonotype was counted a few times. CDR3 bases: TGCAGTGCTAGACGGGGCAGGAGTAATGAAAAACTGTTTTTT. This codes for CSARRGRSNEKLFF. This chain links TRBV20-1 with TRBJ1-4, with a tentative D call TRBD1 (5 bases). The germline V and J ends were trimmed by 2 bases and 4 bases, with 11 bases remaining between them. Germline lookup yields CDR1 DFQATT and CDR2 SNEGSKA (reference sequence). The CDR3 totals 14 residues.

V is TRBV28 and J is TRBJ2-7; 13 bases line up with TRBD2. The germline V gene has CDR1 MDHEN and CDR2 SYDVKM. V shed 5 bases, J shed 5 bases, and the junction held 6 bases outside the gene matches. This CDR3 region has 15 residues. The CDR3 DNA is TGTGCCAGCAGTCCCCCGACTAGCGGGGGGAACGAGCAGTACTTC. Amino acid sequence: CASSPPTSGGNEQYF.

This clonotype was seen a few times. The chain couples TRBV12-3 or TRBV12-4 to TRBJ2-5; 7 bases are shared with TRBD1. The ends lost 1 base at V and 8 bases at J; junction bases unmatched: 7. The length of the CDR3 is 14 residues. CDR3 nucleotides: TGTGCCAGCAGTTTAGAGGTCAGGGGGATTACCCAGTACTTC. This translates into CASSLEVRGITQYF.

This clonotype was detected ten times or more. The chain links TRBV4-2 to TRBJ2-3; 14 positions agree with TRBD2. The trim removed 3 bases at V and 5 bases at J, leaving 4 bases unmatched. The CDR3 totals 16 residues. Germline V gene data show CDR1 as LGHNA and CDR2 as YNFKEQ. The CDR3 region is CASSQGLAGVEDTQYF. CDR3 in DNA: TGTGCCAGCAGCCAGGGACTAGCGGGAGTTGAAGATACGCAGTATTTT.

This clonotype showed up just a few times. The rearrangement uses TRBV15 and TRBJ2-5, with D perhaps matching TRBD1 or TRBD2 (5 bases each). Germline V lookup: CDR1 LNHNV, CDR2 YYDKDF (reference sequence). V dropped 0 bases and J dropped 0 bases, with 14 bases sitting between them. The CDR3 is 17 amino acids. The CDR3 DNA sequence: TGTGCCACCAGCAGAGAGGGGCCGGGGTCGTACCAAGAGACCCAGTACTTC. Translated, it gives CATSREGPGSYQETQYF.

The rearrangement uses TRBV7-8 and TRBJ1-6; D perhaps matches TRBD1 (6 bases). The CDR3 has 13 residues. Between the trimmed V and J ends, which lost 4 bases and 7 bases, there was a span of 8 bases. Germline CDR1 SGHVS, CDR2 FQNEAQ. This CDR3 is CASSSRGNSPLHF. The CDR3 DNA reads TGTGCCAGCAGCTCCAGGGGAAATTCACCCCTCCACTTT.

The table lists this clonotype with a count of one. This chain uses TRBV11-2 with TRBJ2-1; D gene unclear. Trimming shortened V by 0 bases and J by 6 bases, and 9 bases separated the two germline ends. The CDR3 runs to 14 residues. Germline CDR1 and CDR2: SGHAT and FQNNGV. The CDR3 nucleotides are TGTGCCAGCAGCTTAGAGGTCGCCAGCAATGAGCAGTTCTTC. It codes for CASSLEVASNEQFF.

This clonotype was detected only a few times. The V gene is TRBV20-1, the J gene TRBJ2-3; TRBD2 aligns across 12 bases. J lost 5 bases, V lost 0 bases, and 6 bases had no gene match. Germline CDR1 reads DFQATT; CDR2 reads SNEGSKA (reference sequence). This CDR3 is 16 amino acids long. The CDR3 DNA follows: TGCAGTGCTAGAGATCCGGCTAGCGGGAGGGGAGATACGCAGTATTTT. Its protein product is CSARDPASGRGDTQYF.